The next 16 T cell receptor beta chains were all read from a single sample in a study of T cells in Graves' hyperthyroidism and ophthalmopathy. Amplification of TCR beta CDR3 regions was performed using RNA transcripts as template. First-round RT-PCR of the TCR CDR3 relied on the HTBI primer set. TCRdb reprocessed the multiplex PCR reads with MiXCR, giving one entry per CDR3 protein. The sample has some 370,000 distinct CDR3 sequences, 17% seen once. Sequencing was carried out using blood. These TCRs come from a young woman with Graves' hyperthyroidism that later progressed to Graves' ophthalmopathy.

This clonotype has a count of ten or more. This chain links TRBV19 with TRBJ1-6; 7 nucleotides line up with TRBD1. The CDR3 is made up of 13 amino acids. CDR1 is LNHDA and CDR2 is SQIVND in the germline V gene (reference sequence). V lost 9 bases and J lost 7; bases outside the gene matches: 6. CDR3 nucleotides: TGTGCCAGCTACAGGGGCGGGAATTCACCCCTCCACTTT. As protein: CASYRGGNSPLHF.

This clonotype has ten or more counts. The chain is built from TRBV6-2 or TRBV6-3 and TRBJ2-1, with TRBD1 matching 10 bases. Germline CDR1 is MNHEY and CDR2 is SVGEGT. Trimming cost V 6 bases and J 6 bases; bases outside gene matches: 11. The CDR3 length is 16 residues. CDR3 residues: CASSRNRDRGGNEQFF. CDR3 coding DNA: TGTGCCAGCAGCCGAAACCGGGACAGGGGTGGCAATGAGCAGTTCTTC.

On this clonotype itself: At one of its ends the junction is not consistent with the germline gene, which may arise from a read error. The chain combines TRBV20-1 with TRBJ2-2; weak D call: TRBD1 (5 bases). CDR3 size: 15 residues. In germline, CDR1 is DFQATT, CDR2 SNEGSKA (reference sequence). The CDR3 sequence: CSVRESRAHTGELFF. The CDR3 coding sequence is TGCAGTGTTAGAGAGTCCAGGGCGCACACCGGGGAGCTGTTTTTT.

V gene TRBV19 combines with J gene TRBJ1-1; D not certain. V was clipped by 3 bases and J by 1 base, with 15 bases between them. Looked up from germline, CDR1 is LNHDA and CDR2 is SQIVND (reference sequence). This CDR3 region has 16 residues. The CDR3 spells CASSIGDNGPNTEAFF. As DNA, the CDR3 is TGTGCCAGTAGTATCGGGGATAATGGGCCGAACACTGAAGCTTTCTTT.

This clonotype was seen more than once but under ten times. The rearrangement uses TRBV9 and TRBJ2-5, with D maybe TRBD2 (5 bases). V was cut by 0 bases and J by 7 bases, with 10 bases left in between. The germline V gene encodes CDR1 SGDLS and CDR2 YYNGEE. The CDR3 contains 13 residues. The CDR3 region has the DNA TGTGCCAGCAGCGTAGGAGGGTGGGGGACCCAGTACTTC. This encodes CASSVGGWGTQYF.

The chain uses TRBV28 and TRBJ1-5, with D unresolved. V gave up 7 bases and J gave up 3 bases, with 19 bases separating them. The length of the CDR3 is 16 residues. Germline V gives CDR1 MDHEN, CDR2 SYDVKM. Written as DNA, the CDR3 is TGTGCCAGCACCTCCCCCGTTCCATCGCCCAATCAGCCCCAGCATTTT. Its translation is CASTSPVPSPNQPQHF. Filled out from reference TRBV28 and TRBJ1-5, the complete variable domain reads DVKVTQSSRYLVKRTGEKVFLECVQDMDHENMFWYRQDPGLGLRLIYFSYDVKMKEKGDIPEGYSVSREKKERFSLILESASTNQTSMYLCASTSPVPSPNQPQHFGDGTRLSIL.

The V call is TRBV30, the J call TRBJ1-2; 7 positions agree with TRBD1. In germline, CDR1 is GTSNPN, CDR2 SVGIG (reference sequence). Trimming cost V 5 bases and J 2 bases; bases outside gene matches: 5. This CDR3 is 13 amino acids long. CDR3 in DNA: TGTGCCTGGGTCACAGGGGCGAACTATGGCTACACCTTC. It translates to CAWVTGANYGYTF. Variable domain in full (rest from reference TRBV30 and TRBJ1-2): SQTIHQWPATLVQPVGSPLSLECTVEGTSNPNLYWYRQAAGRGLQLLFYSVGIGQISSEVPQNLSASRPQDRQFILSSKKLLLSDSGFYLCAWVTGANYGYTFGSGTRLTVV.

The chain carries TRBV5-6 and TRBJ2-5; D is unresolved. The CDR3 has 14 amino acids. Germline CDR1 is SGHDT and CDR2 is YYEEEE. Trimming took off 0 bases at V and 7 bases at J, with 13 bases between the two ends. CDR3 nucleotides: TGTGCCAGCAGCTTGGCGATCTACCCGACGACCCAGTACTTC. Translated: CASSLAIYPTTQYF.

At least ten counts were recorded for this clonotype. This chain links TRBV6-1 with TRBJ2-5; D ambiguous. V shed 6 bases and J shed 4 bases, with 12 bases lying between them. This CDR3 has 13 amino acids. Germline assignment: CDR1 MNHNS and CDR2 SASEGT. As DNA, the CDR3 is TGTGCCAGCAGAAGAGGAGTGGGAGAGACCCAGTACTTC. It translates to CASRRGVGETQYF.

At least ten counts were recorded for this clonotype. This chain's CDR3 is CASSFNEGRGGEQFF. CDR3 in DNA: TGCGCCAGCAGCTTCAACGAAGGTCGTGGGGGTGAGCAGTTCTTC. This sequence joins TRBV5-1 and TRBJ2-1; either TRBD1 or TRBD2 may fit D (5 bases each). CDR3 length: 15 amino acids. Germline V lookup: CDR1 SGHRS, CDR2 YFSETQ. Trimming took 2 bases from V and 9 from J, leaving 18 bases between them. The complete variable domain, with remaining parts taken from reference TRBV5-1 and TRBJ2-1, reads KAGVTQTPRYLIKTRGQQVTLSCSPISGHRSVSWYQQTPGQGLQFLFEYFSETQRNKGNFPGRFSGRQFSNSRSEMNVSTLELGDSALYLCASSFNEGRGGEQFFGPGTRLTVL.

CDR3 protein: CASSSRGFTTEAFF. In DNA form, the CDR3 reads TGTGCCAGCAGCTCCCGGGGGTTCACCACTGAAGCTTTCTTT. This sequence joins TRBV5-4 and TRBJ1-1; D may be TRBD1 (5 bases). Trimming pared 3 bases from V and 4 bases from J, leaving 13 bases between. This CDR3 is 14 amino acids long. The V gene's germline CDR1 is SGHNT and CDR2 YYREEE (reference sequence).

This clonotype was picked up many times. The J gene is TRBJ2-3, the V gene TRBV6-1; D may be TRBD1 (5 bases). Germline values: CDR1 MNHNS, CDR2 SASEGT. Between the trimmed V and J ends, which lost 1 base and 7 bases, there was a span of 12 bases. There are 14 residues in the CDR3. In DNA, the CDR3 is TGTGCCAGCAGTGAAGGCCGGACAAGGCATACGCAGTATTTT. This translates into CASSEGRTRHTQYF.

In its sample, this clonotype was seen a few times. J is TRBJ2-7 and V is TRBV19, with 7 positions matching TRBD1. CDR3 size: 15 residues. V dropped 5 bases and J dropped 3; count of bases not matched to a gene: 10. Germline CDR1 reads LNHDA; CDR2 reads SQIVND (reference sequence). In nucleotides, the CDR3 is TGTGCCAGTAGTCCCACGACAGGGAATCTCTACGAGCAGTACTTC. Translated, it gives CASSPTTGNLYEQYF.

Many counts were recorded for this clonotype. The chain recombines TRBV5-1 with TRBJ2-1; D may correspond to TRBD1 or TRBD2 (6 bases each). V lost 1 base and J 1 base, leaving 12 bases between the germline ends. Germline CDR1 and CDR2: SGHRS and YFSETQ. CDR3 length: 16 amino acids. CDR3 region: CASSLLRDTSYNEQFF. The CDR3 bases are TGCGCCAGCAGCTTGCTGCGGGACACTTCCTACAATGAGCAGTTCTTC.

The chain is built from TRBV27 and TRBJ1-4; TRBD1 agrees at 7 bases. CDR3 size: 14 residues. The J segment lost 4 bases and the V segment lost 6 bases, leaving 5 bases of the junction unmatched. Per germline, CDR1 MNHEY and CDR2 SMNVEV (reference sequence). CDR3 region: CASSRGRLNEKLFF. In DNA form, the CDR3 reads TGTGCCAGCAGCAGGGGGAGGCTTAATGAAAAACTGTTTTTT.

The V call is TRBV6-1, the J call TRBJ1-3, with 8 bases fitting TRBD1. The CDR3 is made up of 15 amino acids. Trimming at V came to 4 bases and at J to 0 bases, leaving 2 bases not matched to a gene. Germline V gene data show CDR1 as MNHNS and CDR2 as SASEGT. The CDR3 region has the DNA TGTGCCAGCAGTGCCACAGGGGGCTCTGGAAACACCATATATTTT. Amino acids: CASSATGGSGNTIYF.